This T cell receptor (beta chain) was captured by sequencing in a study of T cell responses to AZD1222 COVID-19 vaccine. Assay used: immunoSEQ multiplex PCR; TCRdb lists only in-frame clones, some missing. The data show fewer than 200,000 clones, about 89% seen once. This CDR3 contains 12 residues. The ends were cut back, 4 bases at V and 4 bases at J, with 8 bases in the middle. Per germline, CDR1 KGHSH and CDR2 LQKENI. Sequencing used peripheral blood, obtained 28 days after the second AZD1222 dose. J is TRBJ2-7 and V is TRBV18, with D unresolved. The sequence derives from an adult who received the AZD1222 COVID-19 vaccine. The CDR3 here is CASSQGLYEQYF. The CDR3 bases are TGTGCCAGCTCACAGGGCCTTTACGAGCAGTACTTC.